This T cell receptor (beta chain) comes out of a study of cytomegalovirus exposure and HLA in healthy donors. Study results and caveats: The study flagged some 170 TCR beta chains as cytomegalovirus-associated.

This clone was counted once. Its specificity is not known. V was trimmed by 6 bases and J by 6 bases, leaving 6 bases between them. Per germline, CDR1 MNHEY and CDR2 SVGAGI. The CDR3 spans 11 residues. The PCR contained 60 Vbeta and 13 Jbeta primers. This table comes from immunoSEQ multiplex PCR, and its TCRdb copy is limited to in-frame clones, with some not included. This table holds about 100,000 clones, roughly 88% found once. The genes are TRBV6-5 and TRBJ1-5; D call uncertain. The sample taken for sequencing was PBMCs. The origin of this receptor is a woman aged 18 to 35 in good health and CMV-seronegative. Here the CDR3 reads CASSLGQPQHF. CDR3 bases: TGTGCCAGCAGCCTAGGTCAGCCCCAGCATTTT.